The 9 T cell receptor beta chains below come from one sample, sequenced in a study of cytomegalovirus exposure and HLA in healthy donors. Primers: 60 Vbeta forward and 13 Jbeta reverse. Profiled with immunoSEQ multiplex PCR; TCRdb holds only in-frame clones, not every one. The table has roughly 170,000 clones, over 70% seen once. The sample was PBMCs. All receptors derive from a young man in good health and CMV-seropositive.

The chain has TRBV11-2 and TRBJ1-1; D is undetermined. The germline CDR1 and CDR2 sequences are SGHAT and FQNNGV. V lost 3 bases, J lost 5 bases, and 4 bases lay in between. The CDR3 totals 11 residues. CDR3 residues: CASSFSTEAFF. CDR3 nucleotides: TGTGCCAGCAGCTTTAGTACTGAAGCTTTCTTT.

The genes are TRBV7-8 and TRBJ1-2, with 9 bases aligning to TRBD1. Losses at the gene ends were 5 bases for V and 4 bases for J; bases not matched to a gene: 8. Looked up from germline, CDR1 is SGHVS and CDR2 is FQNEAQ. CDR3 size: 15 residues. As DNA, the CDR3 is TGTGCCAGCAGCCCAGGACAGGGGCAGATCTATGGCTACACCTTC. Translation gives CASSPGQGQIYGYTF.

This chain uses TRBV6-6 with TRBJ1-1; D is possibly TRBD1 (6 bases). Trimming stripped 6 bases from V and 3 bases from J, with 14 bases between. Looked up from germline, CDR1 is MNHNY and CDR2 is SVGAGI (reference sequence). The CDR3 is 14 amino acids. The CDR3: CASSQGSRDTEAFF. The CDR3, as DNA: TGTGCCAGCAGCCAGGGGTCTCGGGACACTGAAGCTTTCTTT.

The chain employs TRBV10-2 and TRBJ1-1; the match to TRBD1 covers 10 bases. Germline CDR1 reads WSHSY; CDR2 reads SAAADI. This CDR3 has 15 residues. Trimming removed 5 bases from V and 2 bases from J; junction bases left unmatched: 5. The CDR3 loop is CASSPRDRGNTEAFF. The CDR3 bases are TGCGCCAGCAGTCCACGGGACAGGGGAAACACTGAAGCTTTCTTT.

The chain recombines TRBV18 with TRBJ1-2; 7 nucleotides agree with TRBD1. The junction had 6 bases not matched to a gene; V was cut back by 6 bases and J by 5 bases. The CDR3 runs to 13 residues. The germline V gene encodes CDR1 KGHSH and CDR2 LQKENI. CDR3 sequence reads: CASSLGQEYGYTF. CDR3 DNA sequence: TGTGCCAGCTCCCTAGGACAGGAGTATGGCTACACCTTC.

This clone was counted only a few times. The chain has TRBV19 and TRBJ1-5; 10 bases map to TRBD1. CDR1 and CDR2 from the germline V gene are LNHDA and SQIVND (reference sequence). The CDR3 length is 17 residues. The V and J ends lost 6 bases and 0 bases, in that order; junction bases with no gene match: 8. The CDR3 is CASRGGQGQISNQPQHF. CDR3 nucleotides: TGTGCCAGTAGGGGGGGACAGGGGCAGATTAGCAATCAGCCCCAGCATTTT.

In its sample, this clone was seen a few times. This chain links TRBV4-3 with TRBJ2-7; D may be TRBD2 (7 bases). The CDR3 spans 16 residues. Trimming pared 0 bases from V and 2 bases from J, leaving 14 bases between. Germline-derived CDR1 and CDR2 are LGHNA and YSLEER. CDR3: CASSQDGGEGAYEQYF. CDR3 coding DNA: TGCGCCAGCAGCCAAGATGGGGGGGAGGGGGCCTACGAGCAGTACTTC.

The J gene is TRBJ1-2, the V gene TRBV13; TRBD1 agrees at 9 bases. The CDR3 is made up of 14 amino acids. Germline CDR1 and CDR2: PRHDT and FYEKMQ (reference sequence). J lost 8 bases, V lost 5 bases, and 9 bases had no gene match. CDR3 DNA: TGTGCCAGCAGCAGAGCCGGGACAGGGAGAGGCTACACCTTC. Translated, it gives CASSRAGTGRGYTF.

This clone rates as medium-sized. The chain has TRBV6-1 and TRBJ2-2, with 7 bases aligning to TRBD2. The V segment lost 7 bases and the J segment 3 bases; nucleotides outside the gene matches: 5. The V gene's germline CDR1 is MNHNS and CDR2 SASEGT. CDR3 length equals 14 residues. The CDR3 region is CASTLGGDTGELFF. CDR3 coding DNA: TGTGCCAGCACCTTGGGAGGGGACACCGGGGAGCTGTTTTTT.